A single sample gave rise to the 31 T cell receptor beta chains below, sequenced in a study of siplizumab effects on memory and regulatory T cells (dated by TCRdb to the late 2010s). To prepare the library, the immunoSEQ multiplex PCR assay was applied. Entries here come from immuneACCESS through TCRdb and include only in-frame sequences with V and J called. Some clones fail to appear in such tables; in the studies checked, an unresolved V gene covers under half of the shortfall, and the cause of the remainder is unknown. The sample contains about 80,000 clones, around 95% of them found a single time. The ten largest account for approximately 17% of the sample. Material for sequencing was CD8+ T cells sorted from blood. Source of these receptors: a human donor in good health.

CDR3 region: CATREELFF. DNA of the CDR3: TGCGCCACGCGTGAGGAGCTGTTTTTT. The chain joins TRBV10-1 to TRBJ2-2; the D is unclear. V was trimmed by 10 bases and J by 10 bases, leaving 7 bases between them. The germline V gene encodes CDR1 WNHNN and CDR2 SYGVQD (reference sequence). There are 9 residues in the CDR3.

The J gene is TRBJ2-1, the V gene TRBV27, with D possibly TRBD2 on 5 matching bases. This CDR3 is built from 15 residues. Germline V lookup: CDR1 MNHEY, CDR2 SMNVEV (reference sequence). Trimming shortened V by 1 base and J by 2 bases, and 9 bases separated the two germline ends. The CDR3 sequence is CASSLYPGTYNEQFF. CDR3 DNA sequence: TGTGCCAGCAGTTTATACCCCGGGACCTACAATGAGCAGTTCTTC.

The chain uses TRBV5-6 and TRBJ2-7; the D is unclear. The V gene lost 0 bases and the J gene lost 1 base, with 11 bases spanning the gap. CDR1 is SGHDT, CDR2 YYEEEE, per germline. This CDR3 is built from 15 residues. CDR3 coding DNA: TGTGCCAGCAGCTTGGCTCTTTCCGGATCCTACGAGCAGTACTTC. Protein: CASSLALSGSYEQYF.

V gene TRBV28 combines with J gene TRBJ2-6; D remains unclear. This CDR3 spans 15 amino acids. CDR1 is MDHEN and CDR2 is SYDVKM in the germline V gene. Trimming took 3 bases from V and 3 from J, leaving 9 bases between them. DNA for the CDR3: TGTGCCAGCAGTTTTAAGGTCGGTGGGGCCAACGTCCTGACTTTC. Amino acids: CASSFKVGGANVLTF.

The genes are TRBV6-5 and TRBJ2-7; 7 positions match TRBD2. Germline assignment: CDR1 MNHEY and CDR2 SVGAGI. CDR3 length: 15 residues. J was trimmed by 2 bases and V by 2 bases; bases with no gene match: 6. CDR3 amino acids: CASSYNAGETYEQYF. The DNA of the CDR3 is TGTGCCAGCAGTTACAATGCGGGAGAAACCTACGAGCAGTACTTC.

The genes are TRBV19 and TRBJ2-7; tentative D call: TRBD1 (5 bases). This CDR3 contains 11 residues. Germline V lookup: CDR1 LNHDA, CDR2 SQIVND (reference sequence). V was shortened by 5 bases and J by 6 bases, with 8 bases between the two germline ends. The CDR3 sequence is CASSGTGEQYF. CDR3 bases: TGTGCCAGTAGTGGTACAGGCGAGCAGTACTTC.

The chain joins TRBV19 to TRBJ2-1, with D unclear. V lost 5 bases and J 6 bases, leaving 14 bases between the germline ends. The CDR3 is 14 residues long. Germline assignment: CDR1 LNHDA and CDR2 SQIVND (reference sequence). In DNA, the CDR3 is TGTGCCAGTAGTGTTGGTTTAGGTGGCAATGAGCAGTTCTTC. This sequence encodes CASSVGLGGNEQFF.

This chain uses TRBV29-1 with TRBJ2-5; 10 positions match TRBD1. Germline loops: CDR1 SQVTM, CDR2 ANQGSEA. V lost 4 bases and J lost 7; bases outside the gene matches: 9. The CDR3 extends over 14 amino acids. In DNA form, the CDR3 reads TGCAGCGTTGCTTTAGACAGGGGGCTAGGGACCCAGTACTTC. Its protein is CSVALDRGLGTQYF.

Comments on this clone: One end of the junction varies from germline; a read error may be responsible. The rearrangement uses TRBV29-1 and TRBJ2-7, with 10 bases matching TRBD2. Germline assignment: CDR1 SQVTM and CDR2 ANQGSEA. This CDR3 has 16 amino acids. DNA for the CDR3: TGCAGCGTTGAAGGCCTAGCGGGAGCCAGCTCCTACGAACAGTACTTC. This translates into CSVEGLAGASSYEQYF.

This CDR3 reads CASTQSRFRDTEAFF. The CDR3 nucleotides are TGTGCCAGCACCCAGAGTCGGTTTAGGGACACTGAAGCTTTCTTT. The V gene is TRBV5-6, the J gene TRBJ1-1; D not certain. Germline V gene sequence: CDR1 SGHDT, CDR2 YYEEEE. V lost 6 bases and J lost 3, with 18 bases in between. This CDR3 contains 15 residues. The entire variable domain, with the rest obtained from reference TRBV5-6 and TRBJ1-1, is as follows: DAGVTQSPTHLIKTRGQQVTLRCSPKSGHDTVSWYQQALGQGPQFIFQYYEEEERQRGNFPDRFSGHQFPNYSSELNVNALLLGDSALYLCASTQSRFRDTEAFFGQGTRLTVV.

Only one count was recorded for this clone. The chain uses TRBV19 and TRBJ2-2; the D call may be TRBD1 or TRBD2 (5 bases each). The germline V gene has CDR1 LNHDA and CDR2 SQIVND (reference sequence). The CDR3 runs 16 residues. V was shortened by 8 bases and J by 3 bases, with 19 bases between the two germline ends. CDR3 sequence (DNA): TGTGCCAGTGAAACCGGGACCCTATGGGACACCGGGGAGCTGTTTTTT. This encodes CASETGTLWDTGELFF.

The chain joins TRBV6-1 to TRBJ1-2; the D gene is possibly TRBD1 (6 bases). Germline V gene data show CDR1 as MNHNS and CDR2 as SASEGT. The CDR3 length is 12 residues. Trimming took 1 base from V and 7 from J, leaving 7 bases between them. The CDR3 reads CASSEGTVGYTF. The CDR3 DNA follows: TGTGCCAGCAGTGAAGGGACAGTTGGCTACACCTTC.

The chain uses TRBV6-5 and TRBJ1-5; no clear D. CDR1 and CDR2 from the germline V gene are MNHEY and SVGAGI. The CDR3 covers 13 residues. V dropped 1 base and J dropped 5 bases, with 6 bases sitting between them. CDR3 DNA: TGTGCCAGCAGTTACTTCCAGGATCAGCCCCAGCATTTT. Its translation: CASSYFQDQPQHF.

V is TRBV11-2 and J is TRBJ1-5; possibly TRBD1 for D (5 bases). CDR1 is SGHAT and CDR2 is FQNNGV in the germline V gene. This CDR3 region has 15 residues. The V and J ends lost 1 base and 5 bases respectively, with 12 bases between them. The chain's CDR3 is CASSLGPGSDQPQHF. For the CDR3, the DNA is TGTGCCAGCAGCTTAGGCCCAGGGTCTGATCAGCCCCAGCATTTT.

This chain joins TRBV27 and TRBJ2-1; a possible D gene is TRBD1 (6 bases). The germline gives CDR1 MNHEY, CDR2 SMNVEV (reference sequence). The CDR3 extends over 15 amino acids. Trimming took 4 bases from V and 3 from J, leaving 13 bases between them. In nucleotides, the CDR3 is TGTGCCAGCAGTTCTTCTCGGACAGTCTACAATGAGCAGTTCTTC. Translation: CASSSSRTVYNEQFF.

The chain uses TRBV27 and TRBJ1-5, with a possible D match to TRBD1 (6 bases). The V gene lost 3 bases and the J gene lost 4 bases, with 10 bases spanning the gap. From germline, CDR1 is MNHEY and CDR2 SMNVEV (reference sequence). The CDR3 spans 14 residues. CDR3 protein: CASSLLGANQPQHF. CDR3 DNA sequence: TGTGCCAGCAGTTTGTTGGGGGCGAATCAGCCCCAGCATTTT.

The CDR3, as DNA: TGTGCTAGTGGTCTTAAGGGGGGAATGGATGAGCAGTTCTTC. Amino acids: CASGLKGGMDEQFF. The chain carries TRBV12-5 and TRBJ2-1; perhaps D is TRBD1 or TRBD2 (6 bases each). This CDR3 contains 14 residues. V lost 5 bases to trimming and J lost 8 bases, with 16 bases between them. Germline-derived CDR1 and CDR2 are LGHNT and FRNRAP.

V gene TRBV19 combines with J gene TRBJ2-2; 7 nucleotides match TRBD1. CDR1 is LNHDA, CDR2 SQIVND, per germline (reference sequence). The V and J ends lost 2 bases and 4 bases, in that order; junction bases with no gene match: 4. The CDR3 totals 15 residues. CDR3 region: CASSIIGTATGELFF. CDR3 DNA sequence: TGTGCCAGTAGTATAATTGGGACAGCCACCGGGGAGCTGTTTTTT. Together with reference TRBV19 and TRBJ2-2, the CDR3 gives the full variable domain: DGGITQSPKYLFRKEGQNVTLSCEQNLNHDAMYWYRQDPGQGLRLIYYSQIVNDFQKGDIAEGYSVSREKKESFPLTVTSAQKNPTAFYLCASSIIGTATGELFFGEGSRLTVL.

The V gene is TRBV5-1, the J gene TRBJ1-1; 7 positions agree with TRBD1. V lost 2 bases, J lost 3 bases, and 1 base stayed unmatched. This CDR3 is built from 13 residues. Germline V lookup: CDR1 SGHRS, CDR2 YFSETQ. CDR3 sequence (DNA): TGCGCCAGCAGCTTCACAGGGGACACTGAAGCTTTCTTT. This translates into CASSFTGDTEAFF.

The J gene is TRBJ2-6, the V gene TRBV6-5; D might be TRBD2 (6 bases). The germline CDR1 and CDR2 sequences are MNHEY and SVGAGI. CDR3 size: 15 residues. The V end lost 4 bases, the J end lost 1 base, and 8 bases lay between the germline ends. CDR3 sequence (DNA): TGTGCCAGCAGTTCCGGACTATCTGGGGCCAACGTCCTGACTTTC. It translates to CASSSGLSGANVLTF.

The chain is built from TRBV6-5 and TRBJ2-7; tentative D call: TRBD2 (6 bases). This CDR3 contains 15 residues. The ends were cut back, 0 bases at V and 0 bases at J, with 9 bases in the middle. Germline V lookup: CDR1 MNHEY, CDR2 SVGAGI. The CDR3, as DNA: TGTGCCAGCAGTTACTCGAGCGGGTCCTCCTACGAGCAGTACTTC. It is translated as CASSYSSGSSYEQYF.

The chain combines TRBV28 with TRBJ1-1; 10 bases match TRBD1. The CDR3 totals 14 residues. The V and J ends lost 8 bases and 4 bases, in that order; junction bases with no gene match: 7. Germline V gives CDR1 MDHEN, CDR2 SYDVKM. Written as DNA, the CDR3 is TGTGCCAGCGACCGGGACAGGGGCGTCACTGAAGCTTTCTTT. Translation gives CASDRDRGVTEAFF.

CDR3 in DNA: TGTGCCAGCACGCCGGGACAGGGGGCGGACACCTTC. This codes for CASTPGQGADTF. The J gene is TRBJ1-2, the V gene TRBV7-9, with 12 bases identical to TRBD1. Germline V CDR1 and CDR2: SEHNR, FQNEAQ (reference sequence). The CDR3 is 12 amino acids. After removal of 7 bases from V and 12 bases from J, the junction contained 6 bases not matched to a gene. Based on the CDR3 plus reference TRBV7-9 and TRBJ1-2, the full variable domain is DTGVSQNPRHKITKRGQNVTFRCDPISEHNRLYWYRQTLGQGPEFLTYFQNEAQLEKSRLLSDRFSAERPKGSFSTLEIQRTEQGDSAMYLCASTPGQGADTFGSGTRLTVV.

This chain joins TRBV19 and TRBJ2-3; a possible D gene is TRBD2 (6 bases). Trimming shortened V by 4 bases and J by 5 bases, and 19 bases separated the two germline ends. Germline CDR1 is LNHDA and CDR2 is SQIVND (reference sequence). This CDR3 is 16 amino acids long. The CDR3 DNA reads TGTGCCAGTAGTACCACCCCGGGAGCGAGGGGAGATACGCAGTATTTT. Translation gives CASSTTPGARGDTQYF.

The gene calls are TRBV6-6 and TRBJ1-4, with a weak D call TRBD1 (6 bases). This CDR3 contains 12 residues. V was pared by 8 bases and J by 7 bases, with 11 bases between. Germline V gives CDR1 MNHNY, CDR2 SVGAGI (reference sequence). This chain's CDR3 is CASGGGFEKLFF. The CDR3 DNA reads TGTGCCAGCGGGGGGGGCTTTGAAAAACTGTTTTTT.

The J gene is TRBJ2-7, the V gene TRBV13; the match to TRBD2 covers 7 bases. The germline V gene encodes CDR1 PRHDT and CDR2 FYEKMQ (reference sequence). V trimming: 6 bases; J trimming: 0 bases; junction bases outside the gene matches: 8. The CDR3 is 15 residues long. The CDR3 region is CASSSTSASSYEQYF. Here the CDR3 DNA reads TGTGCCAGCAGTTCCACTAGCGCGAGCTCCTACGAGCAGTACTTC.

The chain uses TRBV15 and TRBJ2-2; 11 positions agree with TRBD2. CDR1 LNHNV and CDR2 YYDKDF come from the germline V gene (reference sequence). The CDR3 totals 18 residues. J lost 4 bases, V lost 2 bases, and 9 bases had no gene match. The CDR3 nucleotides are TGTGCCACCAGCAGATCCCGAACTAGCGGGAGCCGCACCGGGGAGCTGTTTTTT. This codes for CATSRSRTSGSRTGELFF.

The chain couples TRBV21-1 to TRBJ1-2. TRBV21-1 is classified as a pseudogene. CDR3 length equals 15 residues. The CDR3 region is CASSKEGGDGYGYTF. Here the CDR3 DNA reads TGTGCCAGCAGCAAAGAGGGGGGGGACGGCTATGGCTACACCTTC.

J is TRBJ2-7 and V is TRBV7-3, with 11 nucleotides matching TRBD1. Per the germline V gene, CDR1 is SGHTA and CDR2 is FQGTGA. The length of the CDR3 is 14 residues. With V trimmed by 5 bases and J by 3 bases, 3 bases remained unmatched. The CDR3 sequence: CASSPGTGGYEQYF. CDR3 bases: TGTGCCAGCAGCCCAGGGACAGGGGGCTACGAGCAGTACTTC.

This rearrangement joins TRBV7-3 to TRBJ2-1; D uncertain. Germline assignment: CDR1 SGHTA and CDR2 FQGTGA. Between the trimmed V and J ends, which lost 1 base and 10 bases, there was a span of 11 bases. The CDR3 is made up of 13 amino acids. The CDR3 sequence: CASSLNLVNEQFF. The CDR3 DNA follows: TGTGCCAGCAGCTTAAATCTAGTTAACGAGCAGTTCTTC.

This chain uses TRBV19 with TRBJ2-2, with D possibly matching TRBD1 (6 bases). Germline V gene lookup returns CDR1 LNHDA and CDR2 SQIVND (reference sequence). V lost 4 bases and J lost 0, with 12 bases in between. The CDR3 is 16 residues long. The DNA of the CDR3 is TGTGCCAGTAGTACCAGAACAGGGACGAACACCGGGGAGCTGTTTTTT. It encodes CASSTRTGTNTGELFF.